Shown below are 21 T cell receptor beta chains from a single sample sequenced in a study of T cells in Graves' hyperthyroidism and ophthalmopathy. Template material for amplifying TCR beta CDR3 regions consisted of RNA transcripts. The HTBI primer set drove a first-round RT-PCR of the TCR CDR3. TCRdb itself ran the multiplex PCR reads through MiXCR, one entry per CDR3 protein. The sample contains around 800,000 distinct CDR3 sequences, 38% of which appear only once. Sequenced input: blood. These receptor sequences come from a man aged 18-30 years with Graves' hyperthyroidism.

This clonotype was recorded a few times. At one of its ends the junction is not consistent with the germline gene, which may arise from a read error. This rearrangement joins TRBV7-9 to TRBJ1-5; TRBD1 might be the D (6 bases). The CDR3 extends over 14 amino acids. The germline CDR1 and CDR2 sequences are SEHNR and FQNEAQ (reference sequence). This CDR3 is CASSSTGSNQLQHF. The CDR3, as DNA: TGTGCCAGCAGCTCGACAGGTAGCAATCAGCTCCAGCATTTT.

This clonotype was counted at least ten times. The J gene is TRBJ1-1, the V gene TRBV24-1, with D maybe TRBD1 (6 bases). From germline, CDR1 is KGHDR and CDR2 SFDVKD. Between the trimmed V and J ends, which lost 7 bases and 0 bases, there was a span of 8 bases. The length of the CDR3 is 13 residues. CDR3 in amino acids: CATRGQLNTEAFF. DNA for the CDR3: TGTGCCACCAGGGGACAATTGAACACTGAAGCTTTCTTT.

The chain couples TRBV11-2 to TRBJ1-6; TRBD1 might be the D (6 bases). The CDR3 spans 12 residues. V was cut by 8 bases and J by 10 bases, with 12 bases left in between. Per the germline V gene, CDR1 is SGHAT and CDR2 is FQNNGV. This CDR3 is CASWGGQSPLHF. CDR3 nucleotide sequence: TGTGCCAGCTGGGGGGGGCAGTCACCCCTCCACTTT.

This sequence joins TRBV9 and TRBJ1-4; tentatively, D is TRBD1 (5 bases). The CDR3 sequence is 15 residues long. CDR1 is SGDLS and CDR2 is YYNGEE in the germline V gene. The V end lost 4 bases, the J end lost 10 bases, and 20 bases lay between the germline ends. This CDR3 reads CASSWGLAGYGKLFF. The CDR3 DNA reads TGTGCCAGCAGCTGGGGACTAGCGGGATATGGAAAACTGTTTTTT. The variable domain in full, with the rest retrieved from reference TRBV9 and TRBJ1-4, is DSGVTQTPKHLITATGQRVTLRCSPRSGDLSVYWYQQSLDQGLQFLIQYYNGEERAKGNILERFSAQQFPDLHSELNLSSLELGDSALYFCASSWGLAGYGKLFFGSGTQLSVL.

The J gene is TRBJ1-2, the V gene TRBV2; D possibly corresponds to TRBD1 (5 bases). This CDR3 has 13 residues. CDR1 and CDR2 (germline): SNHLY, FYNNEI. Between the trimmed V and J ends, which lost 8 bases and 2 bases, there was a span of 12 bases. The CDR3 region is CASGTAENYGYTF. The DNA of the CDR3 is TGTGCCAGCGGGACGGCAGAGAACTATGGCTACACCTTC.

This clonotype was counted between two and nine times. V usage is TRBV12-3 or TRBV12-4 and J usage is TRBJ1-2; D gene uncertain. CDR3 length: 14 amino acids. With 5 bases removed from V and 6 bases from J, the gap between germline ends came to 16 bases. CDR3 nucleotide sequence: TGTGCCAGCAGTCGGACGGTCCCGAGGGATGGCTACACCTTC. Translating it yields CASSRTVPRDGYTF.

The genes are TRBV20-1 and TRBJ2-7; 7 nucleotides match TRBD1. There are 13 residues in the CDR3. Germline V gene sequence: CDR1 DFQATT, CDR2 SNEGSKA (reference sequence). V lost 4 bases to trimming and J lost 5 bases; unmatched junction nucleotides: 8. DNA of the CDR3: TGCAGTGCTATGACAGGGAGTGGCGACGAGCAGTACTTC. It specifies CSAMTGSGDEQYF.

The chain is built from TRBV20-1 and TRBJ2-5, with TRBD2 matching 7 bases. The junction had 6 bases not matched to a gene; V was cut back by 6 bases and J by 2 bases. The CDR3 consists of 13 residues. Germline V CDR1 and CDR2: DFQATT, SNEGSKA (reference sequence). CDR3 loop: CSAEKRGQETQYF. In DNA form, the CDR3 reads TGCAGTGCCGAAAAGCGGGGACAAGAGACCCAGTACTTC.

This clonotype was seen only a few times. The chain has TRBV12-3 or TRBV12-4 and TRBJ1-5; D not resolved. This CDR3 is 14 amino acids long. V was pared by 4 bases and J by 1 base, with 8 bases between. The CDR3 DNA reads as TGTGCCAGCAGTTCGGCAGCCAGCAATCAGCCCCAGCATTTT. Its protein product is CASSSAASNQPQHF.

The V call is TRBV20-1, the J call TRBJ2-6; D might be TRBD1 (6 bases). V lost 4 bases and J lost 2, with 21 bases in between. The CDR3 totals 18 residues. Germline CDR1 is DFQATT and CDR2 is SNEGSKA (reference sequence). The CDR3 DNA sequence: TGCAGTGCTAAAGCCGGGACAAGACCTTTTACTGGGGCCAACGTCCTGACTTTC. This codes for CSAKAGTRPFTGANVLTF.

To note about this clonotype: It may be a read error: a sequence one base away is much more abundant. The chain joins TRBV7-9 to TRBJ2-5; D unclear. Germline V gene lookup returns CDR1 SEHNR and CDR2 FQNEAQ (reference sequence). The CDR3 covers 14 residues. The V and J ends lost 5 bases and 5 bases respectively, with 15 bases between them. In nucleotides, the CDR3 is TGTGCCAGCAGCCCCCGAGCCACTCCCGAGACCCAGTACTTC. This encodes CASSPRATPETQYF.

The chain uses TRBV11-1 and TRBJ1-1, with a tentative D call TRBD1 (6 bases). Trimming shortened V by 5 bases and J by 6 bases, and 13 bases separated the two germline ends. From germline, CDR1 is SGHAT and CDR2 FQDESV (reference sequence). The length of the CDR3 is 13 residues. The CDR3 is CASSGRGGAEAFF. The CDR3, as DNA: TGTGCCAGCAGCGGGAGGGGGGGCGCTGAAGCTTTCTTT.

The sample holds many counts of this clonotype. The CDR3 loop is CASSAYRDHEKLFF. The CDR3 DNA sequence: TGTGCCAGTAGTGCTTACCGGGACCATGAAAAACTGTTTTTT. The V call is TRBV19, the J call TRBJ1-4, with D possibly matching TRBD1 (5 bases). The germline V gene encodes CDR1 LNHDA and CDR2 SQIVND (reference sequence). V lost 5 bases to trimming and J lost 6 bases, with 13 bases between them. The CDR3 consists of 14 residues.

About this clonotype: Here the CDR3 omits its conserved ending phenylalanine or tryptophan, so a read error is the likely source. The chain employs TRBV5-1 and TRBJ1-1; no firm D call. The CDR3 is 13 amino acids. V dropped 4 bases and J dropped 3 bases, with 10 bases sitting between them. Germline CDR1 reads SGHRS; CDR2 reads YFSETQ. CDR3 protein: CASSTLGDTEAFL. CDR3 DNA sequence: TGCGCCAGCAGCACCCTAGGCGACACTGAAGCTTTCCTT.

Concerning this clonotype itself: This probably arose from a read error, given a far larger clone one base away. The chain is built from TRBV5-8 and TRBJ1-6; unclear D gene. V was trimmed by 5 bases and J by 7 bases, leaving 13 bases between them. Germline CDR1 is SGHTS and CDR2 is YDEGEE. This CDR3 is built from 14 residues. For the CDR3, the DNA is TGTGCCAGCAGTTTGCGACGGGCGAATTCACCCCTCCACTTT. It codes for CASSLRRANSPLHF.

Only a few counts were recorded for this clonotype. The rearrangement joins TRBV7-9 to TRBJ2-7, with D perhaps TRBD1 (6 bases). Per the germline V gene, CDR1 is SEHNR and CDR2 is FQNEAQ (reference sequence). This CDR3 region has 15 residues. The ends were cut back, 4 bases at V and 2 bases at J, with 15 bases in the middle. The CDR3 DNA reads TGTGCCAGCAGCTCCCCGCAGGGGCCCCCCTACGAGCAGTACTTC. Its translation: CASSSPQGPPYEQYF.

The rearrangement links TRBV30 to TRBJ1-1; 7 positions agree with TRBD1. The CDR3 has 13 amino acids. Germline V lookup: CDR1 GTSNPN, CDR2 SVGIG (reference sequence). V dropped 2 bases and J dropped 4; count of bases not matched to a gene: 4. In DNA form, the CDR3 reads TGTGCCTGGAGTAAAACAGGGGTCACTGAAGCTTTCTTT. It specifies CAWSKTGVTEAFF.

This clonotype showed up many times. DNA for the CDR3: TGTGCCAGCAGCTTAGGGCCATACTCTGGAAACACCATATATTTT. Translation: CASSLGPYSGNTIYF. The V call is TRBV7-2, the J call TRBJ1-3; D ambiguous. CDR3 size: 15 residues. Germline values: CDR1 SGHTA, CDR2 FQGNSA. With 1 base removed from V and 0 bases from J, the gap between germline ends came to 7 bases. The full variable domain, with the rest looked up from reference TRBV7-2 and TRBJ1-3, is GAGVSQSPSNKVTEKGKDVELRCDPISGHTALYWYRQSLGQGLEFLIYFQGNSAPDKSGLPSDRFSAERTGGSVSTLTIQRTQQEDSAVYLCASSLGPYSGNTIYFGEGSWLTVV.

The gene calls are TRBV29-1 and TRBJ1-1; 9 bases match TRBD1. V trimming: 4 bases; J trimming: 0 bases; junction bases outside the gene matches: 3. The germline gives CDR1 SQVTM, CDR2 ANQGSEA. The CDR3 extends over 14 amino acids. The CDR3 spells CSVGDRDLNTEAFF. DNA of the CDR3: TGCAGCGTTGGGGACAGGGATTTGAACACTGAAGCTTTCTTT.

The chain combines TRBV4-1 with TRBJ1-1, with no clear D. Per the germline V gene, CDR1 is MGHRA and CDR2 is YSYEKL. The CDR3 sequence is 16 residues long. The V end was cut by 5 bases, the J end by 0 bases, with 16 bases between. As DNA, the CDR3 is TGCGCCAGCAGCGATAGCGGGAGATCAATGAACACTGAAGCTTTCTTT. Translated: CASSDSGRSMNTEAFF.

This clonotype was counted a single time. This chain links TRBV20-1 with TRBJ2-5; TRBD1 aligns across 10 bases. Germline trimming cut 1 base from V and 5 bases from J; bases unmatched to any gene: 10. This CDR3 has 16 amino acids. Germline assignment: CDR1 DFQATT and CDR2 SNEGSKA (reference sequence). The CDR3 protein is CSARGGRDRGQETQYF. The CDR3 nucleotides are TGCAGTGCTAGAGGCGGCCGGGACAGGGGCCAGGAGACCCAGTACTTC.